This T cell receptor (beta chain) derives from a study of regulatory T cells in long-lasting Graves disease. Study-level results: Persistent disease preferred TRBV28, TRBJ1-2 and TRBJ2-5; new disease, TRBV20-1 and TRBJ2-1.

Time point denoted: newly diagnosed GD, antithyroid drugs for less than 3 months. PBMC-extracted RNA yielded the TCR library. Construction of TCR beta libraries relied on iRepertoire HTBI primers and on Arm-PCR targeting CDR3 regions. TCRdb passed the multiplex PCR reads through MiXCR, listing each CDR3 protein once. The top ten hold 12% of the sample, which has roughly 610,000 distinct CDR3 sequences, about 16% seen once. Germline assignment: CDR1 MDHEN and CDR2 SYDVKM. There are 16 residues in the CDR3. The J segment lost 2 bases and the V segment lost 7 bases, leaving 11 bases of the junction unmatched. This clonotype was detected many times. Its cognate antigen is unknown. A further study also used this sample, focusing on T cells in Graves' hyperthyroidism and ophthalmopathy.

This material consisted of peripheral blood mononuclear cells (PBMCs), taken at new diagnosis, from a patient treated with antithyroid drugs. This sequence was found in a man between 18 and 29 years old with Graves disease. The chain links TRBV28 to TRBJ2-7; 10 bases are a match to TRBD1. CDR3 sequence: CASNSVGQGVTYEQYF. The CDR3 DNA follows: TGTGCCAGCAACTCCGTAGGACAGGGGGTAACCTACGAGCAGTACTTC.